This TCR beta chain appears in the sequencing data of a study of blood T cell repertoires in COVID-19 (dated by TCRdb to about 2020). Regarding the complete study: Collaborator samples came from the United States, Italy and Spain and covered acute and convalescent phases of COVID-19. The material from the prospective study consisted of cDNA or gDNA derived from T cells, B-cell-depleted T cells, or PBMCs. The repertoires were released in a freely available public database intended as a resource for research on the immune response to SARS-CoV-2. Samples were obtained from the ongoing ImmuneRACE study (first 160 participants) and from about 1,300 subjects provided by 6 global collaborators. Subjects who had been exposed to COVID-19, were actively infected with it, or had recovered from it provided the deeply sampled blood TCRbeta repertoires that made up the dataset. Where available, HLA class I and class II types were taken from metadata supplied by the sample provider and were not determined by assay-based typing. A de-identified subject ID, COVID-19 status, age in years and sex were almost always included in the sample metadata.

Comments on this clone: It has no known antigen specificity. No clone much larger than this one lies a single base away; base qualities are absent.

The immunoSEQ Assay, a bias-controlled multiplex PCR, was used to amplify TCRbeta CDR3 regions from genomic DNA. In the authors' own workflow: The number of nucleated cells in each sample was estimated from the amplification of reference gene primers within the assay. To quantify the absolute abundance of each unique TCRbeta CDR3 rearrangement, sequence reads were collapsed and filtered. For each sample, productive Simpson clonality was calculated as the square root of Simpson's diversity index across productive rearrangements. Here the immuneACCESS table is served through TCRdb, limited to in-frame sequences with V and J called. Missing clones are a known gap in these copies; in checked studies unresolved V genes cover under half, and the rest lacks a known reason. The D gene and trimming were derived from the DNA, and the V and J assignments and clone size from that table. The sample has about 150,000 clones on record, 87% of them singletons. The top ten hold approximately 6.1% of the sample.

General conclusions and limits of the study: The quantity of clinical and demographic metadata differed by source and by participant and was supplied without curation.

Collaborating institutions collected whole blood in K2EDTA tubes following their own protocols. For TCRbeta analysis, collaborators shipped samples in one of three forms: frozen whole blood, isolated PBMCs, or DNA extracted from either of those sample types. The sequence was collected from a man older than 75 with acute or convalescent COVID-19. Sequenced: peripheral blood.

The DNA sequence is given as TGTGCCACCAGTGATCCCAGCGGCTCCTACAATGAGCAGTTCTTC. Its product reads: CATSDPSGSYNEQFF. Rearrangement joined TRBV24-1 to TRBJ2-1; matching of 5 bases hints at TRBD2 as the D gene. CDR1 KGHDR and CDR2 SFDVKD were looked up in the germline V gene. The CDR3, cysteine through phenylalanine, is 15 amino acids long. The DNA shown is the 45-base CDR3, in frame from base 1. The germline ends are 8 bases apart after V is trimmed by 3 bases and J by 0 bases.